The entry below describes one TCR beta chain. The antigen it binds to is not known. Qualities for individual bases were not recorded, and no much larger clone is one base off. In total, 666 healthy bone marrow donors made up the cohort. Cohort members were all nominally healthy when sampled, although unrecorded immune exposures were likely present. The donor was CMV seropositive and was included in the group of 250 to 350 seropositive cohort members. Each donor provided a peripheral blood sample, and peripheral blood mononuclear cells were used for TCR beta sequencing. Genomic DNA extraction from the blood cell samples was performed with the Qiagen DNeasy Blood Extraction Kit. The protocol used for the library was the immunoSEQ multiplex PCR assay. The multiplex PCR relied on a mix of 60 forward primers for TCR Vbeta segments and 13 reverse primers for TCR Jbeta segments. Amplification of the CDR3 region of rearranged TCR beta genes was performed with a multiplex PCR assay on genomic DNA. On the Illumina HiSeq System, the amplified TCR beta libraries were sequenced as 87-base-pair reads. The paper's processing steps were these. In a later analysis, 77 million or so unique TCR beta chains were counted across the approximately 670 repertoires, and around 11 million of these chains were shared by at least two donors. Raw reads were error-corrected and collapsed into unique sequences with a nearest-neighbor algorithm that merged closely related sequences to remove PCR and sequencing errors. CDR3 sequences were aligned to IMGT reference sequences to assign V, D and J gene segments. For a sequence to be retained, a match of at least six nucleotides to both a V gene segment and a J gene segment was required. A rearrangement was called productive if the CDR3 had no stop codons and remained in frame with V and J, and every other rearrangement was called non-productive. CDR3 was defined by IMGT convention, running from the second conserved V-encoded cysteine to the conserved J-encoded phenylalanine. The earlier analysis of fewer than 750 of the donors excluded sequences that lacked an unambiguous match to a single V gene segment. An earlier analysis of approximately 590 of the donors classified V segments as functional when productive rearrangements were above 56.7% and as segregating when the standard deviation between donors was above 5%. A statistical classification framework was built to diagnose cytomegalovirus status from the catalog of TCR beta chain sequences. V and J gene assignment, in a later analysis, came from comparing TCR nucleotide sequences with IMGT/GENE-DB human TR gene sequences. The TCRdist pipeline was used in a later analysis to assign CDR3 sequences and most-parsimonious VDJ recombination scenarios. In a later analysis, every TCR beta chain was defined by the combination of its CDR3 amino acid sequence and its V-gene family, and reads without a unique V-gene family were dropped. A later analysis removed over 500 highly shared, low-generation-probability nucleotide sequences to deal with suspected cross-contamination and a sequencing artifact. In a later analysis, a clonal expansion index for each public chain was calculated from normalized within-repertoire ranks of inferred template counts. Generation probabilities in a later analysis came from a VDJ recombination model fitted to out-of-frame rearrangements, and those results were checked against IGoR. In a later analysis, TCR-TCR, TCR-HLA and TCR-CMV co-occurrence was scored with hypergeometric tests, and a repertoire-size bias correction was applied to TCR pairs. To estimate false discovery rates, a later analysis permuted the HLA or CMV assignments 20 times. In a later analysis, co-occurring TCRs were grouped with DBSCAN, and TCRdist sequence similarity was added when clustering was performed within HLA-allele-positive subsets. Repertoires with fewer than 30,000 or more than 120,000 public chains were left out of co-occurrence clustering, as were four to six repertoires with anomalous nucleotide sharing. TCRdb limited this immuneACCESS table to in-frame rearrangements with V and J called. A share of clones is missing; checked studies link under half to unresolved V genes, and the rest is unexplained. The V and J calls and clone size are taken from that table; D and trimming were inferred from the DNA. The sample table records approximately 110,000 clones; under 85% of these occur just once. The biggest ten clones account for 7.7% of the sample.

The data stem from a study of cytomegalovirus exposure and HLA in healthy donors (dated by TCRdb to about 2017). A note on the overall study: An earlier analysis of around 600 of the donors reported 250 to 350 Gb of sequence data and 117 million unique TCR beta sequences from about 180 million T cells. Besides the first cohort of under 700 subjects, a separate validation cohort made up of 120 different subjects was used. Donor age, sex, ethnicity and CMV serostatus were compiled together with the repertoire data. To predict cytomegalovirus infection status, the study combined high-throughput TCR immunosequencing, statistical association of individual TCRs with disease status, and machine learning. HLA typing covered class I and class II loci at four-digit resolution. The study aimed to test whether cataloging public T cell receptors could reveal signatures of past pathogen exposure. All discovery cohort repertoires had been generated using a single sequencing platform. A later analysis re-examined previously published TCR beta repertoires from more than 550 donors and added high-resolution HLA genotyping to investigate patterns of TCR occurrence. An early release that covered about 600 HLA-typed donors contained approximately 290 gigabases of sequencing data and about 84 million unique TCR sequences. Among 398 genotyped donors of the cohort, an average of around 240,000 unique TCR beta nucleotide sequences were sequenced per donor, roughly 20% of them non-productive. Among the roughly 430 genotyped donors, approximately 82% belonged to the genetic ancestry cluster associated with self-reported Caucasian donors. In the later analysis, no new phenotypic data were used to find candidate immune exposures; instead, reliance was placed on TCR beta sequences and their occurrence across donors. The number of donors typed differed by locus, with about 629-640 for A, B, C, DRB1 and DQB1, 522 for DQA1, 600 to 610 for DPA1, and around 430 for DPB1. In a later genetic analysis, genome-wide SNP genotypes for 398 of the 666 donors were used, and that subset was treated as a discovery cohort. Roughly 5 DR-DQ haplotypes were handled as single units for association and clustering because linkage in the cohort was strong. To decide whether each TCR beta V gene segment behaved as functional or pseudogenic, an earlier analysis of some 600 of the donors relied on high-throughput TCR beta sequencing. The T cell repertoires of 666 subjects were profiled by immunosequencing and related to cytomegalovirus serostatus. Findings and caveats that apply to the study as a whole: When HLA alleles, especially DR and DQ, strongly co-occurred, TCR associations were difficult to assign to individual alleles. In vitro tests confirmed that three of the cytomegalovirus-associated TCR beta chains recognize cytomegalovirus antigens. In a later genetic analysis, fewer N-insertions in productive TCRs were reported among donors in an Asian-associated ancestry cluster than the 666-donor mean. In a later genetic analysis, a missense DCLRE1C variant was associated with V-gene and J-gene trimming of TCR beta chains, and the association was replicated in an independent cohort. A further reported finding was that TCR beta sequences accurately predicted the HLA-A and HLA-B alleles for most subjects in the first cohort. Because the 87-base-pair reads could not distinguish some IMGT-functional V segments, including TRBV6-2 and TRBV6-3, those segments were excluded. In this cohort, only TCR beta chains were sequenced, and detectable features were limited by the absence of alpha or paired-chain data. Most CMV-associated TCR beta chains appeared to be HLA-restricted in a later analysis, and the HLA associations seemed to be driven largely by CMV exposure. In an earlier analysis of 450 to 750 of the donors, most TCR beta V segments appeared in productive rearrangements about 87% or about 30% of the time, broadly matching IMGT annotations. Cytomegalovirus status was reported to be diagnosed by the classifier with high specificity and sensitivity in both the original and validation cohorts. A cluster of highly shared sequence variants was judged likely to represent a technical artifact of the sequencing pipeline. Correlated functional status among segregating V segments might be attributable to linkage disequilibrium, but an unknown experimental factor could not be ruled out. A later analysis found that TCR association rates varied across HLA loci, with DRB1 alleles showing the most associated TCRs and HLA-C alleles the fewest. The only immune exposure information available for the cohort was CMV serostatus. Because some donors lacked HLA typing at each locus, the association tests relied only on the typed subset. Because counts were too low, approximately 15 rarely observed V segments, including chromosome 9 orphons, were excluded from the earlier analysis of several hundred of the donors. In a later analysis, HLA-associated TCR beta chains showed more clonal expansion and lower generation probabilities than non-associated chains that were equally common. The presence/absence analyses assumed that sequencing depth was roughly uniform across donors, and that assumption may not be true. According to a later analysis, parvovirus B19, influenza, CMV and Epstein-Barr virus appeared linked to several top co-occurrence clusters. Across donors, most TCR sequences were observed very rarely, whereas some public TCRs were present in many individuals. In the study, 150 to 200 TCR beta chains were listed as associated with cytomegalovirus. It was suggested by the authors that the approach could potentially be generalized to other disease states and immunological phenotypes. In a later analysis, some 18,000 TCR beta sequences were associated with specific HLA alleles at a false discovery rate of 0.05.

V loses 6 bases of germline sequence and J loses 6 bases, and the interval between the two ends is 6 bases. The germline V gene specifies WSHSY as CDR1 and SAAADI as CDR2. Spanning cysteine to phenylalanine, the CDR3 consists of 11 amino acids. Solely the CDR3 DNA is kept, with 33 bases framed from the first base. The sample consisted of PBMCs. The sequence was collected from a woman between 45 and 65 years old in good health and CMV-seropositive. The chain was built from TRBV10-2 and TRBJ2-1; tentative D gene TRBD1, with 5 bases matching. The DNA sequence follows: TGCGCCAGCAGCAGGGCCAATGAGCAGTTCTTC. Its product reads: CASSRANEQFF.